These 25 T cell receptor beta chains originate from one sample sequenced in a study of blood T cell repertoires in COVID-19. Only in-frame clones appear in the TCRdb table, and some are missing; sequencing was by immunoSEQ multiplex PCR. The table includes over 45,000 clones, 90% to 95% detected once. Sequenced material: peripheral blood. The receptor source for this set is a human donor in a cohort sampled during active COVID-19.

The genes are TRBV28 and TRBJ2-3; 7 positions agree with TRBD2. The CDR3 covers 17 residues. Germline lookup yields CDR1 MDHEN and CDR2 SYDVKM. V shed 4 bases, J shed 4 bases, and the junction held 14 bases outside the gene matches. CDR3 region: CASSSPLGRAVADTQYF. Here the CDR3 DNA reads TGTGCCAGCAGTTCCCCATTAGGGAGGGCCGTCGCAGATACGCAGTATTTT.

This chain links TRBV3-1 (or the pseudogene TRBV3-2) with TRBJ2-1; 15 bases fit TRBD2. The CDR3 loop spans 16 amino acids. CDR1 LGHDT and CDR2 YNNKEL come from the germline V gene (reference sequence). V was clipped by 6 bases and J by 4 bases; unmatched bases: 4. DNA for the CDR3: TGTGCCAGCAGTAGGGGACTAGCGGGGGGTTACAATGAGCAGTTCTTC. It specifies CASSRGLAGGYNEQFF.

The chain couples TRBV28 to TRBJ1-6; D not resolved. Germline CDR1 and CDR2: MDHEN and SYDVKM. Trimming stripped 3 bases from V and 9 bases from J, with 9 bases between. The CDR3 sequence is 13 residues long. CDR3 nucleotides: TGTGCCAGCAGTTTGTCGTGGCCTTCACCCCTCCACTTT. This gives the protein CASSLSWPSPLHF.

The V gene is TRBV4-2, the J gene TRBJ2-2; 9 nucleotides line up with TRBD2. CDR1 is LGHNA, CDR2 YNFKEQ, per germline. Trimming at V came to 3 bases and at J to 7 bases, leaving 15 bases not matched to a gene. The CDR3 spans 18 residues. CDR3 bases: TGTGCCAGCAGCCACTGGTTAGCGGGGGCCAACGTGGGCGGGGAGCTGTTTTTT. Encoded protein: CASSHWLAGANVGGELFF.

This rearrangement joins TRBV10-3 to TRBJ2-5; 7 nucleotides agree with TRBD1. CDR1 and CDR2 from the germline V gene are ENHRY and SYGVKD. The CDR3 is 12 residues long. J lost 1 base, V lost 9 bases, and 2 bases had no gene match. In DNA, the CDR3 is TGTGCCATTGACAGGGTCCAAGAGACCCAGTACTTC. Translating it yields CAIDRVQETQYF.

The chain couples TRBV6-6 to TRBJ1-1; D remains ambiguous. CDR3 length: 11 amino acids. Germline CDR1 MNHNY, CDR2 SVGAGI (reference sequence). The V end was cut by 5 bases, the J end by 7 bases, with 8 bases between. The CDR3 sequence: CASSLDFEAFF. The CDR3 bases are TGTGCCAGCAGTCTTGACTTTGAAGCTTTCTTT.

V and J are TRBV27 and TRBJ2-2, with TRBD2 matching 10 bases. The germline V gene encodes CDR1 MNHEY and CDR2 SMNVEV (reference sequence). This CDR3 is 16 amino acids long. The junction had 5 bases not matched to a gene; V was cut back by 4 bases and J by 3 bases. As DNA, the CDR3 is TGTGCCAGCAGTTCCCTAGCGGGGGTTTACACCGGGGAGCTGTTTTTT. Protein product: CASSSLAGVYTGELFF.

This chain joins TRBV30 and TRBJ1-4; TRBD1 might be the D (5 bases). V lost 3 bases to trimming and J lost 8 bases, with 16 bases between them. The CDR3 is 14 amino acids. The V gene's germline CDR1 is GTSNPN and CDR2 SVGIG (reference sequence). The DNA for the CDR3 is TGTGCCTGGAGCCAGGGAAGTCTGGGAGAAAAACTGTTTTTT. Protein sequence: CAWSQGSLGEKLFF.

Regarding this clone: The junction differs from germline at one of its ends, possibly a read error. This chain links TRBV19 with TRBJ1-1, with 9 bases matching TRBD1. Germline V CDR1 and CDR2: LNHDA, SQIVND (reference sequence). This CDR3 spans 14 amino acids. The CDR3 spells CASSLDTGGRGAFF. CDR3 DNA sequence: TGTGCCAGTAGTCTAGATACAGGGGGCCGCGGAGCTTTCTTT.

This chain links TRBV7-2 with TRBJ1-2; D is unclear. V shed 1 base and J shed 2 bases, with 11 bases lying between them. CDR1 is SGHTA and CDR2 is FQGNSA in the germline V gene. This CDR3 is 15 amino acids long. CDR3 amino acids: CASSLGGGVNYGYTF. For the CDR3, the DNA is TGTGCCAGCAGCTTAGGAGGCGGGGTGAACTATGGCTACACCTTC.

The chain links TRBV3-1 (or the pseudogene TRBV3-2) to TRBJ2-1, with 13 bases that match TRBD2. Germline values: CDR1 LGHDT, CDR2 YNNKEL (reference sequence). The V segment lost 4 bases and the J segment 5 bases; nucleotides outside the gene matches: 5. The CDR3 has 16 residues. CDR3 DNA sequence: TGTGCCAGCAGCCGGACTAGCGGGAGATCAAACAATGAGCAGTTCTTC. This codes for CASSRTSGRSNNEQFF.

This chain links TRBV3-1 (or the pseudogene TRBV3-2) with TRBJ2-3, with unresolved D. The germline V and J ends were trimmed by 0 bases and 0 bases, with 13 bases remaining between them. The V gene's germline CDR1 is LGHDT and CDR2 YNNKEL (reference sequence). This CDR3 spans 17 amino acids. The CDR3 DNA reads TGTGCCAGCAGCCAAGATCTAGGCTTTACGAGCACAGATACGCAGTATTTT. Its translation is CASSQDLGFTSTDTQYF.

V gene TRBV15 combines with J gene TRBJ1-1, with TRBD1 matching over 7 bases. The CDR3 sequence is 17 residues long. V lost 1 base, J lost 1 base, and 9 bases stayed unmatched. Per germline, CDR1 LNHNV and CDR2 YYDKDF (reference sequence). CDR3: CATSRGFRGLGNTEAFF. The CDR3 nucleotides are TGTGCCACCAGCAGAGGTTTTAGGGGGCTAGGGAACACTGAAGCTTTCTTT.

The CDR3 is CASSGRDSATNEKLFF. The CDR3 DNA reads as TGTGCCAGCAGCGGGCGGGACAGTGCAACTAATGAAAAACTGTTTTTT. The chain uses TRBV9 and TRBJ1-4; 7 bases map to TRBD1. V shed 3 bases and J 0 bases; nucleotides not matched to a gene: 5. This CDR3 is 16 amino acids long. Germline CDR1 reads SGDLS; CDR2 reads YYNGEE.

The CDR3 loop reads CASSSGTSGRYGGELFF. Written as DNA, the CDR3 is TGTGCCAGCAGCTCAGGGACTAGCGGGAGGTACGGCGGGGAGCTGTTTTTT. The chain employs TRBV5-4 and TRBJ2-2; 15 bases match TRBD2. The junction had 7 bases not matched to a gene; V was cut back by 3 bases and J by 7 bases. There are 17 residues in the CDR3. From germline, CDR1 is SGHNT and CDR2 YYREEE (reference sequence).

The V and J genes are TRBV7-9 and TRBJ2-1, with D perhaps TRBD2 (6 bases). CDR1 and CDR2 (germline): SEHNR, FQNEAQ (reference sequence). V lost 4 bases and J lost 9, with 10 bases in between. This CDR3 is 12 amino acids long. The CDR3 sequence is CASSYGTGEQFF. The CDR3 coding sequence is TGTGCCAGCAGCTACGGGACTGGTGAGCAGTTCTTC.

The V gene is TRBV30, the J gene TRBJ1-2; 7 nucleotides line up with TRBD1. Per the germline V gene, CDR1 is GTSNPN and CDR2 is SVGIG (reference sequence). V lost 0 bases to trimming and J lost 2 bases; unmatched junction nucleotides: 6. The CDR3 loop spans 15 amino acids. CDR3 coding DNA: TGTGCCTGGAGTGTACCGCCCAGGGGGAACTATGGCTACACCTTC. Translating gives CAWSVPPRGNYGYTF.

The gene calls are TRBV19 and TRBJ1-3; 9 bases are a match to TRBD1. V lost 11 bases and J lost 7; bases outside the gene matches: 6. Germline V gives CDR1 LNHDA, CDR2 SQIVND (reference sequence). The CDR3 sequence is 12 residues long. The CDR3 DNA follows: TGTGCCGCGGGTGGACAGGGGAACACCATATATTTT. It yields the protein CAAGGQGNTIYF. The variable domain in full, with the rest retrieved from reference TRBV19 and TRBJ1-3, is DGGITQSPKYLFRKEGQNVTLSCEQNLNHDAMYWYRQDPGQGLRLIYYSQIVNDFQKGDIAEGYSVSREKKESFPLTVTSAQKNPTAFYLCAAGGQGNTIYFGEGSWLTVV.

Written as DNA, the CDR3 is TGTGCCAGCAGCTTAGAGGAGGGGAAGCAGTTCTTC. Protein: CASSLEEGKQFF. The J gene is TRBJ2-1, the V gene TRBV13, with TRBD2 as a possible D gene (6 bases). Germline CDR1 is PRHDT and CDR2 is FYEKMQ (reference sequence). The CDR3 runs to 12 residues. V lost 1 base to trimming and J lost 11 bases, with 9 bases between them.

The V and J genes are TRBV7-2 and TRBJ2-1; 9 nucleotides agree with TRBD2. Trimming cost V 6 bases and J 7 bases; bases outside gene matches: 10. The CDR3 extends over 15 amino acids. Germline values: CDR1 SGHTA, CDR2 FQGNSA. The CDR3 region is CASRRAGTSSNEQFF. For the CDR3, the DNA is TGTGCCAGCAGACGCGCCGGGACTAGCTCTAATGAGCAGTTCTTC.

This chain joins TRBV6-5 and TRBJ2-3, with 7 bases identical to TRBD2. Germline-derived CDR1 and CDR2 are MNHEY and SVGAGI. V lost 2 bases and J lost 5; bases outside the gene matches: 4. This CDR3 has 14 amino acids. CDR3 in amino acids: CASSYALAKDTQYF. The CDR3, as DNA: TGTGCCAGCAGTTACGCACTAGCGAAAGATACGCAGTATTTT.

The chain combines TRBV7-2 with TRBJ2-1; weak D call: TRBD2 (5 bases). The CDR3 extends over 19 amino acids. CDR1 SGHTA and CDR2 FQGNSA come from the germline V gene. Trimming took 5 bases from V and 0 from J, leaving 23 bases between them. CDR3 DNA: TGTGCCAGCAGCGAGGTCCTCGACCCGTCTAGCTTCTCCTACAATGAGCAGTTCTTC. As protein: CASSEVLDPSSFSYNEQFF.

This chain uses TRBV6-2 or TRBV6-3 with TRBJ2-2, with a weak D call TRBD2 (7 bases). CDR1 and CDR2 (germline): MNHEY, SVGEGT. CDR3 size: 15 residues. Trimming left V 0 bases short and J 7 bases short, with 12 bases between. Written as DNA, the CDR3 is TGTGCCAGCAGTTACTCCGGGGGGCCGCACGGGGAGCTGTTTTTT. It yields the protein CASSYSGGPHGELFF.

The genes are TRBV13 and TRBJ2-1, with 7 positions matching TRBD1. CDR3 length: 23 amino acids. Germline V gene data show CDR1 as PRHDT and CDR2 as FYEKMQ (reference sequence). V was pared by 5 bases and J by 4 bases, with 32 bases of the junction left unmatched. Here the CDR3 DNA reads TGTGCCAGCAGCGCGAGGGGGCTGGGACCACTAACTGATAATAATGCTCGATACAATGAGCAGTTCTTC. Translation: CASSARGLGPLTDNNARYNEQFF.

The chain is built from TRBV4-3 and TRBJ2-5, with D possibly TRBD2 on 6 matching bases. Germline V gene lookup returns CDR1 LGHNA and CDR2 YSLEER. This CDR3 comprises 13 residues. V lost 6 bases to trimming and J lost 4 bases, with 12 bases between them. CDR3 coding DNA: TGCGCCAGCAGTCGGACTAATTTAGAGACCCAGTACTTC. This gives the protein CASSRTNLETQYF.